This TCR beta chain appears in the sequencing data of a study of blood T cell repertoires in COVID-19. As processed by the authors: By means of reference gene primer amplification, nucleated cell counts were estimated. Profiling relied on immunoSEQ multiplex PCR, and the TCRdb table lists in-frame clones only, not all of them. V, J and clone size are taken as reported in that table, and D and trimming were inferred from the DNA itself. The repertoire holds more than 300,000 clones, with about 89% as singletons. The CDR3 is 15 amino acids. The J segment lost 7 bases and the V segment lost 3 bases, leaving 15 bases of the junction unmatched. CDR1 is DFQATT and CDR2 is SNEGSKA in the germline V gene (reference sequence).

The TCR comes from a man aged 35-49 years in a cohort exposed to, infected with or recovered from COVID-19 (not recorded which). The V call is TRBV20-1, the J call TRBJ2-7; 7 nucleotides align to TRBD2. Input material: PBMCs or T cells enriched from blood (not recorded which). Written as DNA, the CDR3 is TGCAGTGCTAGTCCCCTAGCGGACGGTTACGCGGAGCAGTACTTC. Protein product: CSASPLADGYAEQYF.